Below are 5 T cell receptor beta chains sequenced from a single sample in a study of blood T cell repertoires in COVID-19. Clones were sequenced by immunoSEQ multiplex PCR, and TCRdb holds only the in-frame ones, with some missing. This sample has over 200,000 clones, with approximately 80% found just once. The sample taken for sequencing was peripheral blood. Receptors were obtained from a woman of 80 years or more with active or convalescent COVID-19.

This clone was seen just once. The rearrangement joins TRBV4-3 to TRBJ2-7, with D possibly being TRBD2 (5 bases). The CDR3 is 15 residues long. The V gene lost 1 base and the J gene lost 2 bases, with 12 bases spanning the gap. The germline gives CDR1 LGHNA, CDR2 YSLEER. The CDR3 protein is CASSQGTHDTYEQYF. CDR3 nucleotide sequence: TGCGCCAGCAGCCAAGGGACTCACGATACCTACGAGCAGTACTTC.

This sequence joins TRBV7-9 and TRBJ1-1; no clear D. This CDR3 spans 13 amino acids. The V and J ends lost 7 bases and 4 bases respectively, with 13 bases between them. Per germline, CDR1 SEHNR and CDR2 FQNEAQ (reference sequence). The CDR3 is CASNIFRLTEAFF. Here the CDR3 DNA reads TGTGCCAGCAACATTTTTAGACTCACTGAAGCTTTCTTT.

This clone was seen a single time. The chain joins TRBV18 to TRBJ2-2, with 9 positions matching TRBD2. V dropped 6 bases and J dropped 2; count of bases not matched to a gene: 10. The CDR3 runs 17 residues. CDR1 KGHSH and CDR2 LQKENI come from the germline V gene. CDR3 in DNA: TGTGCCAGCTCCCGGCCGGGACTAGCCCTAAACACCGGGGAGCTGTTTTTT. It encodes CASSRPGLALNTGELFF. The whole variable domain, remainder taken from reference TRBV18 and TRBJ2-2, is NAGVMQNPRHLVRRRGQEARLRCSPMKGHSHVYWYRQLPEEGLKFMVYLQKENIIDESGMPKERFSAEFPKEGPSILRIQQVVRGDSAAYFCASSRPGLALNTGELFFGEGSRLTVL.

The sample holds one count of this clone. CDR3 amino acids: CASSQALAGGIAYEQYF. CDR3 sequence (DNA): TGCGCCAGCAGCCAAGCCCTAGCGGGGGGGATCGCCTACGAGCAGTACTTC. The rearrangement joins TRBV4-1 to TRBJ2-7, with 12 bases aligning to TRBD2. The ends lost 1 base at V and 2 bases at J; junction bases unmatched: 6. CDR3 length: 17 amino acids. The V gene's germline CDR1 is MGHRA and CDR2 YSYEKL.

This clone was seen once. The chain recombines TRBV7-2 with TRBJ2-2, with unresolved D. Trimming stripped 0 bases from V and 6 bases from J, with 8 bases between. The CDR3 extends over 14 amino acids. The germline V gene has CDR1 SGHTA and CDR2 FQGNSA. Written as DNA, the CDR3 is TGTGCCAGCAGCTTAGCGCTAGGTCCCGGGGAGCTGTTTTTT. Its protein is CASSLALGPGELFF. Combining the CDR3 with reference TRBV7-2 and TRBJ2-2 gives the whole variable domain GAGVSQSPSNKVTEKGKDVELRCDPISGHTALYWYRQSLGQGLEFLIYFQGNSAPDKSGLPSDRFSAERTGGSVSTLTIQRTQQEDSAVYLCASSLALGPGELFFGEGSRLTVL.